These T cell receptor beta chains were read from a single sample in a study of T cell repertoires in cytomegalovirus infection. TCRdb passed the reads through MiXCR, listing each CDR3 protein once. This table holds about 310,000 distinct CDR3 sequences, roughly 15% found once. Source material: PBMCs. Every receptor here comes from a human donor in good health (CMV status not recorded). Some clones in this sample may be carry-over from other donors' samples. CDR3s include the opening cysteine and the closing phenylalanine or tryptophan. Each record gives: V gene, CDR3 protein.

V: TRBV20-1
CDR3: CSAYQGALSEAFF

V: TRBV20-1
CDR3: CSARAFRGANTGELFF

V: TRBV4-2
CDR3: CASSQERSGGVPYEQYF

V: TRBV12-3/TRBV12-4
CDR3: CASSFPQLSGTGELFF

V: TRBV12-5
CDR3: CASGVDPGLAGQETQYF

V: TRBV27
CDR3: CASSLRGIITEAFF

V: TRBV28
CDR3: CASSFVLAGGPTDTQYF

V: TRBV20-1
CDR3: CSARDNRGTDTQYF

V: TRBV12-3/TRBV12-4
CDR3: CASTPVLAGVRYF

V: TRBV2
CDR3: CASSTGWRRNNSPLHF

V: TRBV28
CDR3: CASSFLRGGGQPQHF

V: TRBV7-2
CDR3: CASRISRGGETQYF

V: TRBV4-1
CDR3: CASSPRAGSSYEQYF

V: TRBV6-1
CDR3: CASSFDRDYGYTF

V: TRBV11-2
CDR3: CASSLQGSKETQYF

V: TRBV20-1
CDR3: CSARDLAGGSEQFF

V: TRBV7-2
CDR3: CASSLDPEGLGTEAFF

V: TRBV4-2
CDR3: CASSQGTDASRAETQYF

V: TRBV18
CDR3: CASSPAGATGELFF

V: TRBV11-3
CDR3: CASSQDPSGELFF

V: TRBV7-6
CDR3: CASSLDPGEGTIVF

V: TRBV4-1
CDR3: CASSQARGESSGNTIYF

V: TRBV5-8
CDR3: CASSWTGGLNTGELFF

V: TRBV7-8
CDR3: CASSPGTGGGNTIYF

V: TRBV11-2
CDR3: CASRAIAGGYNEQFF

V: TRBV7-9
CDR3: CASTRTGGAYEQYF

V: TRBV7-2
CDR3: CASSLGTGLYEQYF

V: TRBV7-4
CDR3: CASSMNKDRRSETQYF

V: TRBV2
CDR3: CASSEGVGGGLNTEAFF

V: TRBV5-6
CDR3: CASSSGAGSGDTQYF

V: TRBV19
CDR3: CASSILTGANEQFF

V: TRBV12-3/TRBV12-4
CDR3: CASSTTQGQNTEAFF

V: TRBV12-3/TRBV12-4
CDR3: CASLNRRTGATSGGYTF

V: TRBV29-1
CDR3: CSVADYRGYTF

V: TRBV7-6
CDR3: CASSLGQGMNSPLHF

V: TRBV20-1
CDR3: CSARGPTDSNQPQHF

V: TRBV7-6
CDR3: CANDLGLGFTDTQYF

V: TRBV10-3
CDR3: CAIRGTGDRNTIYF

V: TRBV20-1
CDR3: CSARDASGGPYEQYF

V: TRBV20-1
CDR3: CSARGRQGARNTEAFF

V: TRBV28
CDR3: CASSAPWGVYEQYF

V: TRBV12-3/TRBV12-4
CDR3: CASSFLRVMNTEAFF

V: TRBV7-9
CDR3: CASSEAGTGYTETQYF

V: TRBV20-1
CDR3: CSARHGQLVDTGELFF

V: TRBV3-1
CDR3: CASSQEVQRGTGEQFF